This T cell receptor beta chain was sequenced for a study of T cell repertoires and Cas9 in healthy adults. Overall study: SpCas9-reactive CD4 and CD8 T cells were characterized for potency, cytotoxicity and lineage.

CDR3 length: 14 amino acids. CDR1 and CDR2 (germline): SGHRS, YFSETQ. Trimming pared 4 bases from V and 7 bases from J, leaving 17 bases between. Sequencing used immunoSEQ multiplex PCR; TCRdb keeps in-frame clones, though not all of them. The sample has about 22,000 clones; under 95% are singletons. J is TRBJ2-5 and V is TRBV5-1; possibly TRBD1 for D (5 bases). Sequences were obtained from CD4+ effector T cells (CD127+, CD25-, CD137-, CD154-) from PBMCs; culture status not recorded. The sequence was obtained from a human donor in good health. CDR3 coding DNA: TGCGCCAGCAGCCCGAACCAGGGTAGGGGGACCCAGTACTTC. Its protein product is CASSPNQGRGTQYF.